This TCR beta chain was documented in a study of identical twins listed by TCRdb under 2016. About the investigation overall: To test whether fetal clonotypes persist, the study used deep sequencing on TCR alpha and beta repertoires from monozygotic twins, unrelated adults of various ages, and cord blood. To rule out contamination, the twin experiments were replicated at different times with different library preparation protocols.

The research as a whole found: Out-of-frame TCR alpha sequences shared between twins showed an excess of low generation-probability sequences compared with coincidental sharing between unrelated individuals. Invariant T cells such as MAIT and iNKT could partly confound zero-insertion analyses, although diverse VJ usage argued against such confounding for most clonotypes. In monozygotic twins, recombination models systematically underestimated out-of-frame TCR alpha sharing, but the models matched the sharing seen between unrelated individuals. Fewer insertions were carried by abundant cord blood beta clonotypes, a similar but weaker trend appeared in young adult naive repertoires, and no such trend appeared in memory repertoires. In beta out-of-frame sequences, excess twin sharing was weaker, because having fewer shared sequences lowered the signal-to-noise ratio. Because the same donors could not be followed over many years, conclusions were based on cross-sectional statistical analysis.

Based on the germline V gene (reference sequence), the CDR1 and CDR2 sequences are DFQATT and SNEGSKA. From the cysteine through the phenylalanine, the CDR3 covers 15 amino acids. Only the CDR3 part of the read is kept: 45 bases, read in frame from the first base. The junction shows trimming of 3 bases on V and 1 base on J, plus 15 bases between the germline ends. Details on this clonotype: Its binding antigen is unknown. No base qualities exist here, and no much larger clone lies one base off it.

Libraries came from 5' RACE. The instrument was an Illumina HiSeq 2000. A universal primer binding site was introduced by template switching, and a unique molecular identifier was present in the final cDNA, enabling accurate counting of TCR cDNA molecules. Specific primers in the conserved constant-segment region were used to synthesize first-strand cDNA for TCR alpha and beta chains. Each cDNA library was double barcoded, with a SMART-Mk sample barcode plus Illumina barcodes, to control for contamination. TruSeq adapter sequences and Illumina sample barcodes were added in two successive PCR steps. The TCR alpha and beta cDNA libraries were sequenced on the Illumina HiSeq platform using custom primers. The study's processing was this. MiGEC was used to process raw reads and extract unique molecular identifiers, and MiXCR was used to find CDR3 positions. Recombination models were inferred per individual with the repgenHMM and IGoR tools using an EM algorithm. Shared clonotype analysis was performed with the tcR package in R, normalizing sharing by the product of cloneset sizes. To study raw recombination free of thymic and clonal selection effects, out-of-frame nonproductive sequences were analyzed. TCRdb reanalyzed the raw reads on its own, using fastp at Q25 for trimming and MiXCR for clone calling, and kept in-frame beta chains. Rows with one shared CDR3 protein collapse into an entry with the most common genes and DNA. What appears here as the V and J calls and clone size reflects TCRdb's work, not the paper's. The sample has 1.5 million or so distinct CDR3 sequences on record, about 31% of them singletons. The ten biggest clones cover approximately 0.29% of the sample.

All donors were healthy Caucasians. Recombination joined TRBV20-1 with TRBJ1-1; too little of a D gene remains to name it. The sequenced sample was cord blood. This TCR derives from a newborn girl in good health. The CDR3 region has the sequence CSARDHGRPNTEAFF. The nucleotide sequence reads as follows: TGCAGTGCTAGGGACCATGGACGGCCGAACACTGAAGCTTTCTTT.